This TCR beta chain was identified during a study of patients and donors after allogeneic stem cell transplantation. Germline CDR1 and CDR2: SGHTA and FQGNSA. The CDR3 covers 16 residues. Trimming removed 6 bases from V and 9 bases from J, with 24 bases in between. MiXCR, run by TCRdb on the RT-PCR reads, gives a single entry per CDR3 protein. The sample contains tens of thousands of distinct CDR3 sequences, around 27% of which appear only once. The receptor was derived from a human donor who was either an allogeneic HSCT recipient or a stem cell or donor lymphocyte infusion donor (not recorded which). It is not recorded whose cells these are; they may come from a transplant donor. The sample consisted of blood, either unsorted or a sorted T cell fraction (not recorded which). V and J are TRBV7-2 and TRBJ2-1, with a tentative D call TRBD1 (5 bases). In DNA, the CDR3 is TGTGCCAGCAGGCGCGGACAAGGGTTTTCCAAGAGTGAGCAGTTCTTC. The encoded protein is CASRRGQGFSKSEQFF.